These 30 T cell receptor beta chains came from one sample sequenced in a study of T cells in Graves' hyperthyroidism and ophthalmopathy. Amplified regions were TCR beta CDR3 sequences from RNA transcripts. Using the HTBI primer set, a first-round RT-PCR was run on the TCR CDR3. From the multiplex PCR reads, TCRdb called clonotypes with MiXCR, one entry per CDR3 protein. The profile covers under 400,000 distinct CDR3 sequences, with around a sixth appearing a single time and under 55% taken by the ten largest. Specimen: blood. The receptors were sampled from a woman in her forties or fifties with Graves' hyperthyroidism.

This clonotype was recorded at least ten times. The chain employs TRBV7-9 and TRBJ2-5; 10 bases map to TRBD1. V dropped 5 bases and J dropped 2; count of bases not matched to a gene: 14. CDR3 size: 18 residues. Germline CDR1 reads SEHNR; CDR2 reads FQNEAQ (reference sequence). The CDR3 region has the DNA TGTGCCAGCAGCCCACCGGGACAGGGGCTAGTGGGGCAAGAGACCCAGTACTTC. Encoded protein: CASSPPGQGLVGQETQYF.

This clonotype was detected only a few times. CDR3 bases: TGTGCCAGCAGTCTCAGACTAGCGGAGGAGGGAGAGCAGTTCTTC. As protein: CASSLRLAEEGEQFF. The chain recombines TRBV12-3 or TRBV12-4 with TRBJ2-1, with 9 nucleotides matching TRBD2. V was clipped by 5 bases and J by 10 bases; unmatched bases: 12. The CDR3 sequence is 15 residues long.

The table lists this clonotype with many counts. The rearrangement joins TRBV7-2 to TRBJ2-1; 7 bases are shared with TRBD2. V dropped 2 bases and J dropped 12; count of bases not matched to a gene: 13. The V gene's germline CDR1 is SGHTA and CDR2 FQGNSA. The CDR3 spans 15 residues. The CDR3 is CASSLWEGRAGGQFF. Written as DNA, the CDR3 is TGTGCCAGCAGCTTATGGGAGGGGCGCGCCGGCGGGCAGTTCTTC.

The V call is TRBV7-2, the J call TRBJ1-6, with TRBD1 as a possible D gene (5 bases). This CDR3 is 15 amino acids long. With 3 bases removed from V and 8 bases from J, the gap between germline ends came to 14 bases. Germline V CDR1 and CDR2: SGHTA, FQGNSA. The CDR3, as DNA: TGTGCCAGCAGCTTCGGGCGGCAGGGAGATTCACCCCTCCACTTT. This encodes CASSFGRQGDSPLHF.

There are many counts of this clonotype. The CDR3 spells CASREQGEAFF. The CDR3 DNA is TGTGCCAGCAGGGAACAGGGTGAAGCTTTCTTT. The chain uses TRBV2 and TRBJ1-1; D possibly corresponds to TRBD1 (6 bases). Looked up from germline, CDR1 is SNHLY and CDR2 is FYNNEI. The CDR3 is 11 amino acids. V gave up 6 bases and J gave up 7 bases, with 9 bases separating them.

The J gene is TRBJ2-1, the V gene TRBV20-1, with 8 positions matching TRBD2. This CDR3 region has 16 residues. The V gene end was trimmed by 6 bases and the J gene end by 6 bases; junction bases not matched to a gene: 16. The germline V gene encodes CDR1 DFQATT and CDR2 SNEGSKA (reference sequence). CDR3 residues: CSAPAGQREFRNEQFF. The DNA for the CDR3 is TGCAGTGCGCCCGCTGGTCAGCGGGAGTTCCGCAATGAGCAGTTCTTC.

This clonotype was seen repeatedly, ten times or more. The chain links TRBV6-1 to TRBJ2-1; D could derive from TRBD1 or TRBD2 (6 bases each). Trimming took off 5 bases at V and 10 bases at J, with 18 bases between the two ends. Germline V gives CDR1 MNHNS, CDR2 SASEGT. The CDR3 covers 14 residues. The CDR3 region is CASSTYGGHAEQFF. DNA for the CDR3: TGTGCCAGCAGTACCTATGGGGGGCACGCGGAGCAGTTCTTC.

This clonotype appeared once. The rearrangement links TRBV20-1 to TRBJ2-1; 14 nucleotides align to TRBD2. Germline lookup yields CDR1 DFQATT and CDR2 SNEGSKA (reference sequence). This CDR3 has 13 amino acids. The junction had 3 bases not matched to a gene; V was cut back by 5 bases and J by 9 bases. The CDR3 coding sequence is TGCAGTGCTGGGACTAGCGGGAGTTCTGAGCAGTTCTTC. It codes for CSAGTSGSSEQFF.

The chain recombines TRBV12-3 or TRBV12-4 with TRBJ2-7; possible D gene TRBD1, 5 bases. The V end lost 6 bases, the J end lost 3 bases, and 12 bases lay between the germline ends. The CDR3 is made up of 13 amino acids. The CDR3 sequence: CASSPSGNYEQYF. The CDR3 DNA follows: TGTGCCAGCAGCCCCTCAGGGAACTACGAGCAGTACTTC.

This clonotype came up a few times. At one of its ends the junction is not consistent with the germline gene, which may arise from a read error. The chain combines TRBV7-7 with TRBJ2-3; a weak D match, TRBD1 (5 bases). This CDR3 is 13 amino acids long. CDR1 is SSHAT and CDR2 is FNYEAQ in the germline V gene (reference sequence). The CDR3 region is CASSLGVLDTQYF. CDR3 nucleotide sequence: TGTGCTAGCAGCTTAGGGGTGCTGGATACGCAGTATTTT.

This clonotype was recorded many times. The V gene is TRBV6-2 or TRBV6-3, the J gene TRBJ1-1, with unresolved D. Germline CDR1 reads MNHEY; CDR2 reads SVGEGT. The length of the CDR3 is 15 residues. V was cut by 0 bases and J by 4 bases, with 12 bases left in between. The CDR3 nucleotides read TGTGCCAGCAGTTACTCGTCAGCGGAGGGCACTGAAGCTTTCTTT. Protein: CASSYSSAEGTEAFF.

This clonotype came up a few times. The chain is built from TRBV13 and TRBJ2-7, with a possible D match to TRBD1 (6 bases). The CDR3 sequence is 13 residues long. V lost 1 base, J lost 8 bases, and 12 bases lay in between. The V gene's germline CDR1 is PRHDT and CDR2 FYEKMQ (reference sequence). The CDR3 loop is CASSLEQGRQQYV. CDR3 DNA: TGTGCCAGCAGCTTAGAGCAGGGGCGACAGCAGTACGTC.

This chain joins TRBV10-3 and TRBJ2-1; 12 bases agree with TRBD2. The germline CDR1 and CDR2 sequences are ENHRY and SYGVKD. V shed 6 bases, J shed 7 bases, and the junction held 7 bases outside the gene matches. The CDR3 totals 15 residues. Here the CDR3 reads CAIRDLAGGSNEQFF. The CDR3 bases are TGTGCCATCAGAGACCTAGCGGGAGGGAGTAATGAGCAGTTCTTC.

As to this clonotype: Just one base apart from a much larger clone, this may be a read error. Because the CDR3 is missing its conserved closing phenylalanine or tryptophan, this is likely a read error. The chain employs TRBV7-2 and TRBJ2-2; D gene uncertain. Trimming shortened V by 4 bases and J by 7 bases, and 7 bases separated the two germline ends. This CDR3 spans 12 amino acids. The germline CDR1 and CDR2 sequences are SGHTA and FQGNSA. The CDR3 reads CASSSYGGELFL. The CDR3 region has the DNA TGTGCCAGCAGCTCGTACGGCGGGGAGCTGTTTCTT.

Ten or more counts support this clonotype. The chain recombines TRBV20-1 with TRBJ2-5; D unclear. The germline V gene encodes CDR1 DFQATT and CDR2 SNEGSKA (reference sequence). With 3 bases removed from V and 1 base from J, the gap between germline ends came to 9 bases. This CDR3 is 13 amino acids long. CDR3 protein: CSASRQPQETQYF. CDR3 nucleotides: TGCAGTGCTAGTCGGCAACCCCAAGAGACCCAGTACTTC.

V gene TRBV9 combines with J gene TRBJ1-1, with D possibly TRBD1 on 5 matching bases. Germline loops: CDR1 SGDLS, CDR2 YYNGEE. V was shortened by 0 bases and J by 6 bases, with 24 bases between the two germline ends. This CDR3 region has 18 residues. The CDR3 nucleotides are TGTGCCAGCAGCGTAGACCCGGGGCGGAGCGGGCTTGGGGCTGAAGCTTTCTTT. It yields the protein CASSVDPGRSGLGAEAFF.

The gene calls are TRBV24-1 and TRBJ1-4, with D possibly TRBD1 on 6 matching bases. The CDR3 contains 13 residues. Germline CDR1 and CDR2: KGHDR and SFDVKD. With 2 bases removed from V and 13 bases from J, the gap between germline ends came to 13 bases. CDR3 DNA: TGTGCCACCAGTGATTCACAGGGACGACGACTGTTTTTT. Amino acid sequence: CATSDSQGRRLFF.

This clonotype appeared many times. The V call is TRBV5-1, the J call TRBJ1-2; D not certain. V lost 4 bases, J lost 0 bases, and 10 bases lay in between. The CDR3 sequence is 14 residues long. Germline V lookup: CDR1 SGHRS, CDR2 YFSETQ. For the CDR3, the DNA is TGCGCCAGCAGCCCCTCCGGGGCTAACTATGGCTACACCTTC. It encodes CASSPSGANYGYTF.

This clonotype was seen a single time. The chain combines TRBV19 with TRBJ1-2, with a tentative D call TRBD1 (5 bases). This CDR3 contains 14 residues. V was trimmed by 6 bases and J by 4 bases, leaving 15 bases between them. Germline V gene data show CDR1 as LNHDA and CDR2 as SQIVND (reference sequence). CDR3 nucleotide sequence: TGTGCCAGTAGCTGGGACCGCTTCTTCTATGGCTACACCTTC. Translated: CASSWDRFFYGYTF.

This clonotype has just a few counts. The rearrangement uses TRBV20-1 and TRBJ2-7, with unresolved D. Trimming shortened V by 1 base and J by 6 bases, and 10 bases separated the two germline ends. The CDR3 is 12 amino acids. CDR1 is DFQATT and CDR2 is SNEGSKA in the germline V gene (reference sequence). The CDR3 here is CSARVSSLEQYF. The DNA for the CDR3 is TGCAGTGCTAGAGTGTCCAGCCTCGAGCAGTACTTC.

This chain links TRBV7-9 with TRBJ2-2, with D maybe TRBD2 (5 bases). Deletions cut 1 base from V and 6 bases from J, with 33 bases between. The CDR3 contains 22 residues. Germline-derived CDR1 and CDR2 are SEHNR and FQNEAQ (reference sequence). The CDR3, as DNA: TGTGCCAGCAGCTTAGGGGAGAAAGAGCGATACCGAACATATTATGCGGCCGGGGAGCTGTTTTTT. Translating it yields CASSLGEKERYRTYYAAGELFF.

In its sample, this clonotype was seen many times. V is TRBV28 and J is TRBJ2-3, with 9 bases fitting TRBD2. Germline CDR1 reads MDHEN; CDR2 reads SYDVKM. The CDR3 is 17 amino acids. J lost 0 bases, V lost 2 bases, and 6 bases had no gene match. CDR3 region: CASSLGPSGISTDTQYF. The CDR3 DNA reads TGTGCCAGCAGTTTAGGACCTAGCGGGATAAGCACAGATACGCAGTATTTT.

This clonotype was detected only a few times. The chain carries TRBV7-8 and TRBJ1-3; TRBD1 matches at 10 bases. Trimming removed 5 bases from V and 4 bases from J; junction bases left unmatched: 5. The CDR3 runs to 15 residues. The germline V gene has CDR1 SGHVS and CDR2 FQNEAQ. The CDR3 loop is CASSPRQGAGNTIYF. The CDR3 DNA reads TGTGCCAGCAGCCCAAGACAGGGGGCAGGAAACACCATATATTTT.

This clonotype came up a few times. The CDR3 DNA is TGTGCCAGCAGCTCCGCCCCTAGCGGGGGGTATCACAATGAGCAGTTCTTC. As protein: CASSSAPSGGYHNEQFF. The rearrangement uses TRBV6-2 or TRBV6-3 and TRBJ2-1; 11 positions match TRBD2. V was pared by 6 bases and J by 5 bases, with 12 bases of the junction left unmatched. Per the germline V gene, CDR1 is MNHEY and CDR2 is SVGEGT. The CDR3 has 17 amino acids.

This clonotype has only one observation. V gene TRBV19 combines with J gene TRBJ2-2; 10 bases map to TRBD1. The CDR3 is 14 residues long. After removal of 10 bases from V and 5 bases from J, the junction contained 7 bases not matched to a gene. The germline V gene encodes CDR1 LNHDA and CDR2 SQIVND (reference sequence). The CDR3 DNA follows: TGTGCCACCCAGACAGGGGGCAGTACCGGGGAGCTGTTTTTT. This encodes CATQTGGSTGELFF.

Only a few counts were recorded for this clonotype. This chain uses TRBV18 with TRBJ2-2; 9 nucleotides align to TRBD1. Germline lookup yields CDR1 KGHSH and CDR2 LQKENI. The CDR3 totals 15 residues. V was clipped by 3 bases and J by 4 bases; unmatched bases: 3. CDR3 loop: CASSPWTGATGELFF. The CDR3 DNA is TGTGCCAGCTCACCGTGGACAGGGGCCACCGGGGAGCTGTTTTTT.

This clonotype has more than one count but fewer than ten. The chain uses TRBV16 and TRBJ1-1; weak D call: TRBD1 (6 bases). From germline, CDR1 is KGHSY and CDR2 FQNENV. Trimming removed 0 bases at V and 5 bases at J, with 13 bases between. There are 15 residues in the CDR3. The CDR3 is CASSQSGGRGTEAFF. CDR3 DNA: TGTGCCAGCAGCCAATCCGGGGGGCGCGGGACTGAAGCTTTCTTT.

Notes on this clonotype: This may be a read error, as it is one base from a much larger clone. The rearrangement uses TRBV28 and TRBJ2-2; D unclear. The CDR3 covers 13 residues. CDR1 is MDHEN, CDR2 SYDVKM, per germline. V lost 5 bases, J lost 1 base, and 5 bases lay in between. The CDR3: CASSRRNTGELFF. The CDR3 DNA reads as TGTGCCAGCAGTCGAAGGAACACCGGGGAGCTGTTTTTT.

This clonotype was counted many times. The chain links TRBV27 to TRBJ2-3; D is tentatively TRBD1 or TRBD2 (5 bases each). CDR3 length: 12 amino acids. Germline loops: CDR1 MNHEY, CDR2 SMNVEV (reference sequence). The V end was cut by 3 bases, the J end by 6 bases, with 7 bases between. CDR3 sequence (DNA): TGTGCCAGCAGTTTCTGGGGGGATACGCAGTATTTT. Protein sequence: CASSFWGDTQYF.

The chain uses TRBV20-1 and TRBJ2-7; a possible D gene is TRBD1 (6 bases). The J call is uncertain, as TRBJ2-1 better fits the DNA end. CDR3 length: 18 amino acids. Germline CDR1 and CDR2: DFQATT and SNEGSKA (reference sequence). CDR3 DNA sequence: TGCAGTGCTAGGGGCAAACCGGGACACCGGGGTAGAGGCTACGAGCAGTTCTTC. Translating it yields CSARGKPGHRGRGYEQFF.